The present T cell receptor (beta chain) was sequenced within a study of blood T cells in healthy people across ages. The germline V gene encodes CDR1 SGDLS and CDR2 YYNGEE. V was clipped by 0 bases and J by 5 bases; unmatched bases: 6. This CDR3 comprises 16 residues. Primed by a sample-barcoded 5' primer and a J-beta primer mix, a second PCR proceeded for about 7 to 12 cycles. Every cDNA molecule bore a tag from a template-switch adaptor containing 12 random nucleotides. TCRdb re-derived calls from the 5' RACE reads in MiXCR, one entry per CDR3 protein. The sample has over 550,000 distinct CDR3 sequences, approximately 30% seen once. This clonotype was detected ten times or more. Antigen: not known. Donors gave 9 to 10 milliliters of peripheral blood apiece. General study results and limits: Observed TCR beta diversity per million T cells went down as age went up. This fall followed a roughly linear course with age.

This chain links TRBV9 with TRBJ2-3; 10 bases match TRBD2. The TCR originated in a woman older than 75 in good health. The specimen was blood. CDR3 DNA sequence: TGTGCCAGCAGCGTAGACCTAGCGGGGGCTAAAGATACGCAGTATTTT. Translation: CASSVDLAGAKDTQYF.